This T cell receptor beta chain was sequenced during a study of regulatory T cells in long-lasting Graves disease. General observations from the study: Accuracy may have suffered from the small sample size.

Concerning this clonotype: Its antigen is not known.

Time point indicated: persistent/refractory GD, antithyroid drugs over 5 years with positive TRAb. After RNA was extracted from PBMCs, the TCR library was made from it. One endocrinology department in Xi'an, China, was where patients came from. Through Arm-PCR of CDR3 regions and iRepertoire HTBI primers, TCR beta libraries were built. TCRdb processed the multiplex PCR reads anew with MiXCR; each CDR3 protein has one entry. This repertoire shows roughly 450,000 distinct CDR3 sequences, about 20% found once; its top ten account for roughly 14%. The CDR3 runs 15 residues. CDR1 is SGHDN and CDR2 is FVKESK in the germline V gene. V gave up 4 bases and J gave up 2 bases, with 14 bases separating them.

The sequence came from a female donor with Graves disease. V usage is TRBV14 and J usage is TRBJ1-2; possible D gene TRBD1, 5 bases. The specimen comprised peripheral blood mononuclear cells (PBMCs), sampled when the disease was refractory, from a patient treated with antithyroid drugs. In DNA, the CDR3 is TGTGCCAGCAGCCGAGGGGTCAACGGAAACTATGGCTACACCTTC. Translating it yields CASSRGVNGNYGYTF.